Shown below are 13 T cell receptor beta chains from a single sample sequenced in a study of blood T cell repertoires in COVID-19 (dated by TCRdb to 2018 to 2021). Receptor libraries were prepared by the immunoSEQ multiplex PCR assay. TCRdb provides this immuneACCESS table in a form limited to in-frame rearrangements. Some clones are lacking; in checked studies, under half of them reflect an unresolved V gene, and why the rest are absent is not known. The table for this sample lists 140,000 or so clones; around four fifths of them were counted only once. 6.2% of the sample belongs to the ten largest clones. The sequenced sample consisted of PBMCs or T cells enriched from blood (not recorded which). The source is a woman aged 40 to 55 who had recovered from COVID-19.

V and J are TRBV13 and TRBJ2-3, with 11 bases aligning to TRBD2. Germline loops: CDR1 PRHDT, CDR2 FYEKMQ (reference sequence). V was clipped by 4 bases and J by 0 bases; unmatched bases: 6. The CDR3 loop spans 17 amino acids. CDR3 sequence: CASSSLTSGVSTDTQYF. As DNA, the CDR3 is TGTGCCAGCAGCTCCCTGACTAGCGGGGTTAGCACAGATACGCAGTATTTT.

The chain combines TRBV5-1 with TRBJ1-1; TRBD1 matches 7 bases. The CDR3 spans 15 residues. V dropped 5 bases and J dropped 1; count of bases not matched to a gene: 8. Germline V gene lookup returns CDR1 SGHRS and CDR2 YFSETQ. DNA of the CDR3: TGCGCCAGCAGAATCGGACAGGCTGAGAACACTGAAGCTTTCTTT. This translates into CASRIGQAENTEAFF.

The chain links TRBV3-1 (or the pseudogene TRBV3-2) to TRBJ2-5; D gene ambiguous. The CDR3 spans 13 residues. Between the trimmed V and J ends, which lost 2 bases and 5 bases, there was a span of 9 bases. CDR1 and CDR2 (germline): LGHDT, YNNKEL (reference sequence). In DNA, the CDR3 is TGTGCCAGCAGCCAAAAGTCCGGGGAGACCCAGTACTTC. Protein sequence: CASSQKSGETQYF.

The chain uses TRBV27 and TRBJ2-1; TRBD1 aligns across 7 bases. CDR3 length equals 15 residues. V lost 5 bases to trimming and J lost 4 bases; unmatched junction nucleotides: 8. The germline CDR1 and CDR2 sequences are MNHEY and SMNVEV (reference sequence). The CDR3 region has the DNA TGTGCCAGCAGTCAGTCCGGGACAGTATACAATGAGCAGTTCTTC. This gives the protein CASSQSGTVYNEQFF.

In this sample, this clone turned up once. The rearrangement uses TRBV4-1 and TRBJ1-5; D perhaps matches TRBD1 (5 bases). Trimming stripped 1 base from V and 11 bases from J, with 15 bases between. CDR1 and CDR2 from the germline V gene are MGHRA and YSYEKL. The CDR3 is made up of 14 amino acids. This chain's CDR3 is CASSQVTGGWAQHF. The CDR3 DNA sequence: TGCGCCAGCAGCCAAGTGACTGGGGGGTGGGCCCAGCATTTT.

The V gene is TRBV25-1, the J gene TRBJ2-3; the match to TRBD2 covers 10 bases. The V segment lost 3 bases and the J segment 2 bases; nucleotides outside the gene matches: 5. Germline lookup yields CDR1 MGHDK and CDR2 SYGVNS. CDR3 length: 16 residues. As DNA, the CDR3 is TGTGCCAGCAGTGACGTAGCGGGAGGCCCCACAGATACGCAGTATTTT. This encodes CASSDVAGGPTDTQYF.

This chain joins TRBV28 and TRBJ2-3; TRBD1 agrees at 7 bases. The germline CDR1 and CDR2 sequences are MDHEN and SYDVKM. The CDR3 consists of 15 residues. The trim removed 5 bases at V and 2 bases at J, leaving 7 bases unmatched. The CDR3 DNA sequence: TGTGCCAGCAGTCTCCGGGACAGCTTCACAGATACGCAGTATTTT. Translation gives CASSLRDSFTDTQYF.

This clone has more than one count but fewer than ten. The chain links TRBV27 to TRBJ1-2, with a weak D call TRBD1 (6 bases). Trimming cost V 3 bases and J 4 bases, with 15 bases left between them. CDR3 length: 15 residues. CDR1 MNHEY and CDR2 SMNVEV come from the germline V gene (reference sequence). As DNA, the CDR3 is TGTGCCAGCAGTTTTCTCGGACAGTCCCTCTATGGCTACACCTTC. It is translated as CASSFLGQSLYGYTF.

J is TRBJ2-2 and V is TRBV4-1, with 8 nucleotides matching TRBD2. The CDR3 has 15 residues. J lost 3 bases, V lost 1 base, and 1 base had no gene match. Germline V gene sequence: CDR1 MGHRA, CDR2 YSYEKL. The CDR3 DNA reads as TGCGCCAGCAGCCAAGCACTAGCGGACACCGGGGAGCTGTTTTTT. Amino acid sequence: CASSQALADTGELFF.

This clone has a single count. The chain uses TRBV5-1 and TRBJ1-2; 8 bases match TRBD1. Germline values: CDR1 SGHRS, CDR2 YFSETQ. V dropped 0 bases and J dropped 0; count of bases not matched to a gene: 10. The CDR3 extends over 18 amino acids. The CDR3 region has the DNA TGCGCCAGCAGCTTGGCCCTGGGACAGGCGATCTCTAACTATGGCTACACCTTC. Protein: CASSLALGQAISNYGYTF.

The rearrangement links TRBV30 to TRBJ2-2, with D possibly TRBD1 on 5 matching bases. Trimming removed 1 base from V and 5 bases from J, with 8 bases in between. In germline, CDR1 is GTSNPN, CDR2 SVGIG (reference sequence). The CDR3 length is 13 residues. CDR3 region: CAWSAGLTGELFF. Written as DNA, the CDR3 is TGTGCCTGGAGTGCAGGGCTTACCGGGGAGCTGTTTTTT.

J is TRBJ1-4 and V is TRBV15, with TRBD1 as a possible D gene (5 bases). The CDR3 has 13 amino acids. Per germline, CDR1 LNHNV and CDR2 YYDKDF (reference sequence). V lost 5 bases and J lost 7, with 11 bases in between. The CDR3 protein is CATSPGGPEKLFF. CDR3 sequence (DNA): TGTGCCACCAGCCCCGGGGGTCCTGAAAAACTGTTTTTT.

This clone was picked up one time. The genes are TRBV3-1 (or the pseudogene TRBV3-2) and TRBJ1-5; D possibly corresponds to TRBD1 (5 bases). Between the trimmed V and J ends, which lost 6 bases and 6 bases, there was a span of 9 bases. CDR3 length equals 12 residues. CDR1 and CDR2 from the germline V gene are LGHDT and YNNKEL (reference sequence). The CDR3 region is CASSHQGQPQHF. CDR3 DNA sequence: TGTGCCAGCAGTCATCAGGGTCAGCCCCAGCATTTT.